This T cell receptor (beta chain) was obtained from a study of T cell changes during pregnancy in multiple sclerosis. In germline, CDR1 is SEHNR, CDR2 FQNEAQ (reference sequence). The CDR3 covers 15 residues. Trimming pared 3 bases from V and 0 bases from J, leaving 12 bases between. Profiling relied on immunoSEQ multiplex PCR, and the TCRdb table lists in-frame clones only, not all of them. The table shows tens of thousands of clones, with 70% to 90% occurring only once. The genes are TRBV7-9 and TRBJ2-7, with D unclear. The TCR was taken from a female donor with multiple sclerosis, enrolled in a pregnancy study. The sample consisted of CD8+ T cells from peripheral blood mononuclear cells, taken in the third trimester of pregnancy. In DNA, the CDR3 is TGTGCCAGCAGCTTGTTAGCATCGAGCTCCTACGAGCAGTACTTC. Translated, it gives CASSLLASSSYEQYF.